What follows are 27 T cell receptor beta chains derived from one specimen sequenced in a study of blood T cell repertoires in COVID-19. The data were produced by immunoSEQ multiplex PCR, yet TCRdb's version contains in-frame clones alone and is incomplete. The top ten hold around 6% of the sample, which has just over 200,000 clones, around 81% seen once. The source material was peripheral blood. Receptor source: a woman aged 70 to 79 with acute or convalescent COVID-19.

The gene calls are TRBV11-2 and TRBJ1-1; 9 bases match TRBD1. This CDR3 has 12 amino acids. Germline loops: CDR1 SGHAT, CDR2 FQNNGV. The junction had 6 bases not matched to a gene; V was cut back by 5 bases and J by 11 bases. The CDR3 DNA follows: TGTGCCAGCAGCGATACAGGGGGCCCGGCTTTCTTT. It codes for CASSDTGGPAFF.

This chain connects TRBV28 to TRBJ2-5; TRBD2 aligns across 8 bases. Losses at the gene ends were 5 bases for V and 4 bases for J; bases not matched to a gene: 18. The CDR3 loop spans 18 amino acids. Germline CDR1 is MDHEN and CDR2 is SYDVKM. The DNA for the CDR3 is TGTGCCAGCAGTCGACTTGGACTAGCTAACCGGAAGGGAGAGACCCAGTACTTC. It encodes CASSRLGLANRKGETQYF. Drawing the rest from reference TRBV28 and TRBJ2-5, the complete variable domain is DVKVTQSSRYLVKRTGEKVFLECVQDMDHENMFWYRQDPGLGLRLIYFSYDVKMKEKGDIPEGYSVSREKKERFSLILESASTNQTSMYLCASSRLGLANRKGETQYFGPGTRLLVL.

In DNA, the CDR3 is TGTGCCAGCAGCTTGGGGGTCGGACAGGGATTAGGCACAGATACGCAGTATTTT. It is translated as CASSLGVGQGLGTDTQYF. The chain combines TRBV5-4 with TRBJ2-3; the match to TRBD1 covers 8 bases. This CDR3 contains 18 residues. After removal of 0 bases from V and 1 base from J, the junction contained 10 bases not matched to a gene. Looked up from germline, CDR1 is SGHNT and CDR2 is YYREEE (reference sequence). The whole variable domain, filled in from reference TRBV5-4 and TRBJ2-3, reads ETGVTQSPTHLIKTRGQQVTLRCSSQSGHNTVSWYQQALGQGPQFIFQYYREEENGRGNFPPRFSGLQFPNYSSELNVNALELDDSALYLCASSLGVGQGLGTDTQYFGPGTRLTVL.

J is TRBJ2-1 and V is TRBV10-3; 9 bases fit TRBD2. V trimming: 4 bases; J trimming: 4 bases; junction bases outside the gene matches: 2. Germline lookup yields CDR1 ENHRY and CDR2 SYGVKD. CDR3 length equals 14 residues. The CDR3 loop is CAISGGRAYNEQFF. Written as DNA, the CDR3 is TGTGCCATCAGTGGCGGGAGGGCGTACAATGAGCAGTTCTTC.

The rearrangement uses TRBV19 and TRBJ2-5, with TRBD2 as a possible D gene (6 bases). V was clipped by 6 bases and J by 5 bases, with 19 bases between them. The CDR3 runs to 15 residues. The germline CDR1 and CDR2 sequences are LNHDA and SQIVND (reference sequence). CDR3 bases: TGTGCCAGTAGCAACCCCTGGAGGGGAGTTGAGACCCAGTACTTC. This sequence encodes CASSNPWRGVETQYF.

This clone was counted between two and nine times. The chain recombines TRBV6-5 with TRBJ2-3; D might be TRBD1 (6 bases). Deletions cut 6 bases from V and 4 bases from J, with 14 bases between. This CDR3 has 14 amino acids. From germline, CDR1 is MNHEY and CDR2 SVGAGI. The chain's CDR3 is CASSIGQGPDTQYF. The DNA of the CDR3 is TGTGCCAGCAGCATCGGGCAGGGGCCAGATACGCAGTATTTT.

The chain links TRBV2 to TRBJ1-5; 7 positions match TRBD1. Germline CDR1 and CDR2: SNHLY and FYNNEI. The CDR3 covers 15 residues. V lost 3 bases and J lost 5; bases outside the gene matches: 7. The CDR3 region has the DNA TGTGCCAGCAGTGACTTGACAGGGCGGTATCAGCCCCAGCATTTT. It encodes CASSDLTGRYQPQHF.

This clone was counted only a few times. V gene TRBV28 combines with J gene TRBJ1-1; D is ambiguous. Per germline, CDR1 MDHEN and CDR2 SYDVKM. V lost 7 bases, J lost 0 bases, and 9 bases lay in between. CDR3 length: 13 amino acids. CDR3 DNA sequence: TGTGCCAGCATCCGTTCGGTGAACACTGAAGCTTTCTTT. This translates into CASIRSVNTEAFF.

The CDR3 reads CASSLGGQALVGYTF. The CDR3 nucleotides read TGTGCCAGCAGCTTAGGTGGACAGGCGTTGGTTGGCTACACCTTC. The rearrangement uses TRBV7-8 and TRBJ1-2, with 7 bases that match TRBD1. CDR3 length equals 15 residues. CDR1 SGHVS and CDR2 FQNEAQ come from the germline V gene. V was clipped by 1 base and J by 7 bases; unmatched bases: 9.

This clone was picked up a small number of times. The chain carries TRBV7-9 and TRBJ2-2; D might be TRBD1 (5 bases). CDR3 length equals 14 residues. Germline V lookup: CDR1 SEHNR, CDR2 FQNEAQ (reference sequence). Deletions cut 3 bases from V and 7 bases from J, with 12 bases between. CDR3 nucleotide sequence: TGTGCCAGCAGCTTGCAGGGATCGGACGGGGAGCTGTTTTTT. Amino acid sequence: CASSLQGSDGELFF.

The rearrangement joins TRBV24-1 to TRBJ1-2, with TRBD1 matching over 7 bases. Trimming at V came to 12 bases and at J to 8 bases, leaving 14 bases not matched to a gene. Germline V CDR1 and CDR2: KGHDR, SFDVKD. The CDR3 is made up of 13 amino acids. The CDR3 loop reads CAHGRQGEWGYTF. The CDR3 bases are TGTGCCCACGGCCGGCAGGGGGAATGGGGCTACACCTTC.

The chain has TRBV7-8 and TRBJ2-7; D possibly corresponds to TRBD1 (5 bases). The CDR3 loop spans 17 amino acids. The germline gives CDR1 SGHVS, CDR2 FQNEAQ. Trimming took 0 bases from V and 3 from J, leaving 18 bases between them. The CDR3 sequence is CASSLAGQGELRYEQYF. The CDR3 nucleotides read TGTGCCAGCAGCTTAGCAGGGCAGGGCGAACTGCGCTACGAGCAGTACTTC.

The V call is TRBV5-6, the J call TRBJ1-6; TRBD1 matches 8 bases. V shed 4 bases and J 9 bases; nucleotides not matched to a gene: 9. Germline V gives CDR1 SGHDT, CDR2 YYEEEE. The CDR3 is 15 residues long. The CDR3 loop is CASSPGQGVISPLHF. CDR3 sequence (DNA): TGTGCCAGCAGCCCCGGACAGGGAGTAATTTCACCCCTCCACTTT. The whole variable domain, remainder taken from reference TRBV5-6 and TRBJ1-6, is DAGVTQSPTHLIKTRGQQVTLRCSPKSGHDTVSWYQQALGQGPQFIFQYYEEEERQRGNFPDRFSGHQFPNYSSELNVNALLLGDSALYLCASSPGQGVISPLHFGNGTRLTVT.

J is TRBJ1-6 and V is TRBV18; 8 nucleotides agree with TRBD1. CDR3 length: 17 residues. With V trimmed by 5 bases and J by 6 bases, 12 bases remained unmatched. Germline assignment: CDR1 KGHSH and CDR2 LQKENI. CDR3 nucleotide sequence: TGTGCCAGCTCAACCGCAGGGGGCAGGGGCTTTAATTCACCCCTCCACTTT. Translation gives CASSTAGGRGFNSPLHF.

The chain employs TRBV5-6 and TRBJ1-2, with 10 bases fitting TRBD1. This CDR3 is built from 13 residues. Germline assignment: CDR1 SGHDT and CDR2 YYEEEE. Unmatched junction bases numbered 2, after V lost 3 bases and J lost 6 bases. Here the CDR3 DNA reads TGTGCCAGCAGCTCGGGACAGGGGAATGGCTACACCTTC. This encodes CASSSGQGNGYTF.

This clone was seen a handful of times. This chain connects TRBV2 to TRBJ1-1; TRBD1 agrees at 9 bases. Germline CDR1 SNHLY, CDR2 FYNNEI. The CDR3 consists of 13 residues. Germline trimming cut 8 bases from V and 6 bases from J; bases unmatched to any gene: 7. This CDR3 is CASGRQGGPEAFF. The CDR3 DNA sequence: TGTGCCAGCGGGAGACAGGGGGGGCCTGAAGCTTTCTTT.

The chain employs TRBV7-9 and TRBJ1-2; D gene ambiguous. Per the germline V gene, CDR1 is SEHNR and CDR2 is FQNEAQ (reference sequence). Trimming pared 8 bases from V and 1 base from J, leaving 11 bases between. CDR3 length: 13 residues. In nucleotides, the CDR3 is TGTGCCAGCGCAACAGAGCTTAACTATGGCTACACCTTC. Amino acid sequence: CASATELNYGYTF.

This CDR3 is CASSVGDGTQYF. CDR3 DNA sequence: TGTGCCAGCAGCGTAGGAGATGGGACCCAGTACTTC. V usage is TRBV9 and J usage is TRBJ2-5; no reliable D call. Deletions cut 0 bases from V and 7 bases from J, with 7 bases between. Per germline, CDR1 SGDLS and CDR2 YYNGEE. This CDR3 region has 12 residues.

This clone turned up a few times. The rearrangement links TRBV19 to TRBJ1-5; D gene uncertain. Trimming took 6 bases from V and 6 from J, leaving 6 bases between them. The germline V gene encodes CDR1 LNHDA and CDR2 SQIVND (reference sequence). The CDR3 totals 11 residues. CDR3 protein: CASSGGQPQHF. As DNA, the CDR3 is TGTGCCAGTAGCGGCGGTCAGCCCCAGCATTTT. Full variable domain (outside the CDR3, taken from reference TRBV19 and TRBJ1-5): DGGITQSPKYLFRKEGQNVTLSCEQNLNHDAMYWYRQDPGQGLRLIYYSQIVNDFQKGDIAEGYSVSREKKESFPLTVTSAQKNPTAFYLCASSGGQPQHFGDGTRLSIL.

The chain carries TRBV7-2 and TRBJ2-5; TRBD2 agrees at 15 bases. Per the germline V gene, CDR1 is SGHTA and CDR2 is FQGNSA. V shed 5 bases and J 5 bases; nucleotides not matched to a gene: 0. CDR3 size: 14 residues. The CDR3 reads CASSGTSGRETQYF. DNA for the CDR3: TGTGCCAGCAGCGGGACTAGCGGGAGGGAGACCCAGTACTTC.

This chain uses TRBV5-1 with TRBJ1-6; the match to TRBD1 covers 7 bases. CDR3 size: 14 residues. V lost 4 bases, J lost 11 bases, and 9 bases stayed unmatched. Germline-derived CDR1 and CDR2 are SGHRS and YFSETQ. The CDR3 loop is CASSPGQSHPPLHF. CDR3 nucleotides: TGCGCCAGCAGCCCGGGACAGTCCCATCCACCCCTCCACTTT.

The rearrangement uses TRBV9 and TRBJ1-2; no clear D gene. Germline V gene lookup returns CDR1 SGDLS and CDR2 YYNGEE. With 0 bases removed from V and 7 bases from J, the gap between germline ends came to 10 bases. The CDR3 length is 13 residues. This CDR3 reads CASSVVAFSGYTF. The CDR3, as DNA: TGTGCCAGCAGCGTAGTAGCGTTTAGTGGCTACACCTTC.

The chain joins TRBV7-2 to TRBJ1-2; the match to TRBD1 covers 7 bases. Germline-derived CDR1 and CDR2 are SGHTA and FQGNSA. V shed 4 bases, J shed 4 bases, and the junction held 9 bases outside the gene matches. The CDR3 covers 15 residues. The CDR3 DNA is TGTGCCAGCAGCTACCCAGGGGGTAACACCTATGGCTACACCTTC. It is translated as CASSYPGGNTYGYTF.

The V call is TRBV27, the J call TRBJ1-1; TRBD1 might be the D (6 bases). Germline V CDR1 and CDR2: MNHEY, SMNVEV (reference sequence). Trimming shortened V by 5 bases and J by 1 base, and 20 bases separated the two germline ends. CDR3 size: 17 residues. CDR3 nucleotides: TGTGCCAGCAGTCCGCTCTACAGGGCCAGAAAGAACACTGAAGCTTTCTTT. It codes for CASSPLYRARKNTEAFF.

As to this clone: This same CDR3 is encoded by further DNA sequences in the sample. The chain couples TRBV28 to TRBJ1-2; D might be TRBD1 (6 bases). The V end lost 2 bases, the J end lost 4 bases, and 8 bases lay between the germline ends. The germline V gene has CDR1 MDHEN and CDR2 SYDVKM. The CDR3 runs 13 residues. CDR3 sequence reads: CASSLGGAYGYTF. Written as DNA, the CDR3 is TGTGCCAGCAGTTTAGGGGGGGCCTATGGCTACACCTTC.

The CDR3 region has the DNA TGTGCCAGCAGCTTAACAGCCTACAATGAGCAGTTCTTC. Translating it yields CASSLTAYNEQFF. This chain joins TRBV7-2 and TRBJ2-1, with no clear D. CDR3 length equals 13 residues. From germline, CDR1 is SGHTA and CDR2 FQGNSA. Trimming pared 2 bases from V and 2 bases from J, leaving 4 bases between.

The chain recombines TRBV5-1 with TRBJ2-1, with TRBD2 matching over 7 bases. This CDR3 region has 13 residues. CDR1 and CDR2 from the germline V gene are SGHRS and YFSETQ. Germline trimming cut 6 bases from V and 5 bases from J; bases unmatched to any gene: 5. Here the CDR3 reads CASKELADNEQFF. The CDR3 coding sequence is TGCGCCAGCAAGGAGCTAGCGGACAATGAGCAGTTCTTC.